This entry concerns a single T cell receptor beta chain. Some clones are missing from TCRdb's copy, which holds only in-frame ones; the method was immunoSEQ multiplex PCR. The sample has 65,000 to 80,000 clones, 70% to 90% seen once. The record originates from a study of OX40 agonist ivuxolimab in advanced cancers. Deletions cut 4 bases from V and 0 bases from J, with 12 bases between. The CDR3 runs 15 residues. Looked up from germline, CDR1 is SGHRS and CDR2 is YFSETQ. The chain carries TRBV5-1 and TRBJ2-3, with D hard to call. This clonotype was obtained from an adult with an advanced solid tumor such as melanoma, head and neck, liver or kidney cancer. The sample in question was CD4+ or CD8+ T cells sorted from blood, obtained in a trial of the OX40 agonist ivuxolimab. As DNA, the CDR3 is TGCGCCAGCAGCCAACTTGGCGTCAGCACAGATACGCAGTATTTT. Amino acid sequence: CASSQLGVSTDTQYF.